This passage covers 17 T cell receptor beta chains from one sample sequenced in a study of blood T cell repertoires in COVID-19. Assay: immunoSEQ multiplex PCR; the TCRdb copy retains only in-frame clones and omits some. Among approximately 240,000 clones listed, roughly 87% were seen once. The sequenced sample consisted of PBMCs or T cells enriched from blood (not recorded which). Receptor source: a woman aged 25 to 39 with acute COVID-19.

This clone was counted once. The V call is TRBV28, the J call TRBJ2-7; possible D gene TRBD1, 6 bases. The CDR3 contains 16 residues. V dropped 6 bases and J dropped 7 bases, with 25 bases sitting between them. Germline CDR1 is MDHEN and CDR2 is SYDVKM. The CDR3, as DNA: TGTGCCAGCAGCTATCCCACGGGCAGGGGATCGGGTGAGCAGTACTTC. This translates into CASSYPTGRGSGEQYF.

The chain uses TRBV4-2 and TRBJ2-5, with 9 bases that match TRBD2. Trimming at V came to 2 bases and at J to 0 bases, leaving 16 bases not matched to a gene. The CDR3 has 20 residues. Germline CDR1 reads LGHNA; CDR2 reads YNFKEQ. CDR3 in DNA: TGTGCCAGCAGCCAATTCCCCACCCTAGCGGGGAATTCCAACCAAGAGACCCAGTACTTC. It codes for CASSQFPTLAGNSNQETQYF.

This chain joins TRBV7-8 and TRBJ2-3; D possibly corresponds to TRBD2 (6 bases). With 4 bases removed from V and 0 bases from J, the gap between germline ends came to 17 bases. This CDR3 contains 17 residues. The germline CDR1 and CDR2 sequences are SGHVS and FQNEAQ. CDR3 sequence: CASSSLTAGLSTDTQYF. In nucleotides, the CDR3 is TGTGCCAGCAGCTCGCTCACCGCGGGACTGAGCACAGATACGCAGTATTTT.

The V gene is TRBV27, the J gene TRBJ2-1; 11 bases fit TRBD2. CDR3 length equals 15 residues. The trim removed 2 bases at V and 10 bases at J, leaving 7 bases unmatched. CDR1 is MNHEY, CDR2 SMNVEV, per germline (reference sequence). CDR3 in DNA: TGTGCCAGCAGTTTAATTAGCGGGGGGGCCGAGGAGCAGTTCTTC. Residues: CASSLISGGAEEQFF.

This clone was found once. The rearrangement joins TRBV5-1 to TRBJ1-2; D is possibly TRBD1 (5 bases). Looked up from germline, CDR1 is SGHRS and CDR2 is YFSETQ. This CDR3 comprises 13 residues. Between the trimmed V and J ends, which lost 5 bases and 2 bases, there was a span of 10 bases. CDR3 in amino acids: CASRGGDNYGYTF. CDR3 bases: TGCGCCAGCAGGGGAGGGGACAACTATGGCTACACCTTC.

The J gene is TRBJ1-4, the V gene TRBV7-9; unclear D gene. There are 13 residues in the CDR3. Trimming removed 0 bases from V and 16 bases from J, with 15 bases in between. Germline assignment: CDR1 SEHNR and CDR2 FQNEAQ (reference sequence). The CDR3 DNA reads as TGTGCCAGCAGCTTAGCATCACTTGACACCGCGTTTTTT. It encodes CASSLASLDTAFF.

CDR3: CASSHFTGELFF. Here the CDR3 DNA reads TGCGCCAGCAGCCACTTCACCGGGGAGCTGTTTTTT. The rearrangement links TRBV4-1 to TRBJ2-2; D is unclear. This CDR3 comprises 12 residues. The V gene's germline CDR1 is MGHRA and CDR2 YSYEKL. Trimming removed 3 bases at V and 4 bases at J, with 3 bases between.

The chain's CDR3 is CASSLPGQSTEQYF. The CDR3 nucleotides read TGCGCCAGCAGCTTGCCGGGACAGTCGACAGAGCAGTACTTC. The chain has TRBV5-1 and TRBJ2-7; 7 nucleotides align to TRBD1. Germline CDR1 SGHRS, CDR2 YFSETQ. Unmatched junction bases numbered 8, after V lost 1 base and J lost 7 bases. There are 14 residues in the CDR3.

The chain carries TRBV24-1 and TRBJ2-1; 7 bases line up with TRBD1. Per the germline V gene, CDR1 is KGHDR and CDR2 is SFDVKD. The CDR3 length is 18 residues. Trimming at V came to 3 bases and at J to 1 base, leaving 11 bases not matched to a gene. The CDR3 is CATSDPDPTGSSYNEQFF. CDR3 DNA: TGTGCCACCAGTGATCCAGACCCGACAGGGAGTTCCTACAATGAGCAGTTCTTC.

The genes are TRBV18 and TRBJ1-3; 7 bases fit TRBD1. This CDR3 is built from 16 residues. Germline CDR1 is KGHSH and CDR2 is LQKENI. With V trimmed by 3 bases and J by 1 base, 6 bases remained unmatched. As DNA, the CDR3 is TGTGCCAGCTCACCGCAAGAGGGGGCTTCTGGAAACACCATATATTTT. Translation: CASSPQEGASGNTIYF.

The genes are TRBV2 and TRBJ2-5; weak D call: TRBD1 (5 bases). Germline CDR1 reads SNHLY; CDR2 reads FYNNEI. Trimming left V 8 bases short and J 3 bases short, with 7 bases between. This CDR3 spans 11 amino acids. CDR3 bases: TGTGCCAGCTCGACAGAAGAGACCCAGTACTTC. Translation: CASSTEETQYF.

The chain carries TRBV7-9 and TRBJ2-3; TRBD2 aligns across 12 bases. The CDR3 loop spans 15 amino acids. V shed 4 bases, J shed 4 bases, and the junction held 3 bases outside the gene matches. CDR1 is SEHNR and CDR2 is FQNEAQ in the germline V gene (reference sequence). The CDR3 here is CASSSRLAGADTQYF. DNA for the CDR3: TGTGCCAGCAGCTCCAGACTAGCGGGAGCAGATACGCAGTATTTT.

The chain has TRBV28 and TRBJ2-7; 9 bases map to TRBD1. Germline CDR1 is MDHEN and CDR2 is SYDVKM. This CDR3 comprises 14 residues. Trimming cost V 5 bases and J 3 bases; bases outside gene matches: 5. CDR3 protein: CASSGDREYYEQYF. CDR3 in DNA: TGTGCCAGCAGTGGGGACAGGGAATACTACGAGCAGTACTTC.

The CDR3 loop is CASSPRDKGYYGYTF. CDR3 bases: TGTGCCAGCAGCCCCCGGGATAAGGGATACTATGGCTACACCTTC. The V call is TRBV9, the J call TRBJ1-2, with D unclear. This CDR3 has 15 amino acids. The ends were cut back, 4 bases at V and 3 bases at J, with 16 bases in the middle. Germline V gene lookup returns CDR1 SGDLS and CDR2 YYNGEE.

V is TRBV4-3 and J is TRBJ2-4, with D possibly matching TRBD1 (7 bases). V lost 0 bases and J lost 9, with 15 bases in between. The germline V gene has CDR1 LGHNA and CDR2 YSLEER. This CDR3 has 15 residues. The CDR3 reads CASSQDRGQGGIQYF. The CDR3 DNA reads as TGCGCCAGCAGCCAAGATCGGGGGCAGGGGGGCATTCAGTACTTC.

The genes are TRBV14 and TRBJ2-7; perhaps TRBD2 as D (6 bases). V gave up 6 bases and J gave up 1 base, with 13 bases separating them. Germline values: CDR1 SGHDN, CDR2 FVKESK. This CDR3 comprises 14 residues. The DNA of the CDR3 is TGTGCCAGCAGGCAGGCCGGGACTTCCTACGAGCAGTACTTC. The encoded protein is CASRQAGTSYEQYF.

This chain's CDR3 is CASSPPVSSYEQYF. CDR3 in DNA: TGTGCCAGCAGCCCCCCGGTTAGCTCCTACGAGCAGTACTTC. The V gene is TRBV7-2, the J gene TRBJ2-7, with no clear D. Trimming removed 5 bases at V and 0 bases at J, with 11 bases between. CDR3 length: 14 amino acids. CDR1 SGHTA and CDR2 FQGNSA come from the germline V gene.